What follows is one TCR beta chain and its context. Its antigen remains unidentified. This specimen comes from a study of persistence of HIV-infected CD4 T cells. V trimming: 0 bases; J trimming: 3 bases; junction bases outside the gene matches: 2. CDR1 and CDR2 (germline): SGDLS, YYNGEE. The CDR3 runs 15 residues. The stimulus was lysate of CMV-infected fibroblasts, about 10 ug/mL. CD40L/CD69 double-negative CD45RO-high memory CD4+ T cells were collected. The immunoSEQ assay was version 4, run in survey mode. Produced via immunoSEQ multiplex PCR; TCRdb's table is partial and in-frame only. The sample lists approximately 31,000 clones; more than 75% were seen once.

The receptor was derived from an adult woman with HIV who was CMV-seropositive. This sample comprised CD4+ T cells sorted from PBMCs after roughly 18-hour stimulation, obtained from a patient who received antiretroviral therapy. V is TRBV9 and J is TRBJ2-3, with TRBD2 identical over 9 bases. DNA for the CDR3: TGTGCCAGCAGCGTAGCAAGCGGGGGGACAGATACGCAGTATTTT. Translation gives CASSVASGGTDTQYF.